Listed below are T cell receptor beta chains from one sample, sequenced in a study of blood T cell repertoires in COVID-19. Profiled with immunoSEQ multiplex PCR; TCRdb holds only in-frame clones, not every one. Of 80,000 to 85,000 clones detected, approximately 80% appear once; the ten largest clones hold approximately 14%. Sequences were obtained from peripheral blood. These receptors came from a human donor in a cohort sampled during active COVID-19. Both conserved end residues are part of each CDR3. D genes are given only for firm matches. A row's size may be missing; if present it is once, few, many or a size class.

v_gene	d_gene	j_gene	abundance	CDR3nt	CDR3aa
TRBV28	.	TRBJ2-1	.	TGTGCCAGCACTTCGGCCGGGACAAACAATGAGCAGTTCTTC	CASTSAGTNNEQFF
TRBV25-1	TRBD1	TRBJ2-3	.	TGTGCCAGCAGTGAATATGACAGGGCAGATACGCAGTATTTT	CASSEYDRADTQYF
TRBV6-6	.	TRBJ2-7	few	TGTGCCAGCAGCCCCTCGGGGGGCCCCTACGAGCAGTACTTC	CASSPSGGPYEQYF
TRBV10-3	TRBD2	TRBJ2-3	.	TGTGCCATCAAGGCGGGGGGCAGCACAGATACGCAGTATTTT	CAIKAGGSTDTQYF
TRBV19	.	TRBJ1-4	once	TGTGCCAGTAGTAAGTACAGGGTTGCTAATGAAAAACTGTTTTTT	CASSKYRVANEKLFF
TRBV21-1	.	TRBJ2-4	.	TGTGCCCGAAAACTAGCCAAAAACATTCAGTACTTC	CARKLAKNIQYF
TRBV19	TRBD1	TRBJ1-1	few	TGTGCCAGTAGAAAAGGGGGCCGTAACACTGAAGCTTTCTTT	CASRKGGRNTEAFF
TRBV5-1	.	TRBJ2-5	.	TGCGCCAGCAGCTTCTCTAGCGACAAGACCCAGTACTTC	CASSFSSDKTQYF
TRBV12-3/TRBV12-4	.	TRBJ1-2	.	TGTGCCAGCAGTGCATTCAGGATGGATGGCTACACCTTC	CASSAFRMDGYTF
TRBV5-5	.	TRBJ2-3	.	TGTGCCAGCAGCTACTATACAGATACGCAGTATTTT	CASSYYTDTQYF
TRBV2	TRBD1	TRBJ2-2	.	TGTGCCAGCAGGGCGGACAGGCTGAACACCGGGGAGCTGTTTTTT	CASRADRLNTGELFF
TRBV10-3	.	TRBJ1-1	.	TGTGCCATCAGTGAGGACCGAACAGGGTTTTTCACTGAAGCTTTCTTT	CAISEDRTGFFTEAFF
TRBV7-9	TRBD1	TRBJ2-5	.	TGTGCCAGCAGCCAGGGACAGGGGGCTCGGGAGACCCAGTACTTC	CASSQGQGARETQYF
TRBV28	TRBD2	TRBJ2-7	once	TGTGCCAGCAGAAGGACTAGCGGGTCCTACGAGCAGTACTTC	CASRRTSGSYEQYF
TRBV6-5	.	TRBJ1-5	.	TGTGCCAGCAGTTACTCAAGGGGAAGCAATCAGCCCCAGCATTTT	CASSYSRGSNQPQHF
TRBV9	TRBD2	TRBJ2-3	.	TGTGCCAGCAGCCCCCGCAGCGGGGGAGGCTCCACAGATACGCAGTATTTT	CASSPRSGGGSTDTQYF
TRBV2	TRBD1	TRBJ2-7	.	TGTGCCAGCAGTGAAGGGACAGGGGACGAGCAGTACTTC	CASSEGTGDEQYF
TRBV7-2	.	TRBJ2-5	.	TGTGCCAGCAGCTTAGTATTGGAGACCCAGTACTTC	CASSLVLETQYF
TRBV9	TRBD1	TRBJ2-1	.	TGTGCCAGCAGCGTCGGACAGGGGGCCTACAATGAGCAGTTCTTC	CASSVGQGAYNEQFF
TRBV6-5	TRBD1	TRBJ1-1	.	TGTGCCAGCAGCCAGACAGGGCTTGAAGCTTTCTTT	CASSQTGLEAFF
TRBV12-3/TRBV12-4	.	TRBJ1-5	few	TGTGCCAGTCAAAAGGCGGGCAATCAGCCCCAGCATTTT	CASQKAGNQPQHF
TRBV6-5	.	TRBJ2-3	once	TGTGCCAGCAGTAGGGCCAGGGAGGTGGATACGCAGTATTTT	CASSRAREVDTQYF
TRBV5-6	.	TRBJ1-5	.	TGTGCCAGCAGCTTCCCAGGAAGCAGCAATCAGCCCCAGCATTTT	CASSFPGSSNQPQHF
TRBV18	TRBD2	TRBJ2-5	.	TGTGCCAGCTCACCTCCGGGGGGTCCGGAGACCCAGTACTTC	CASSPPGGPETQYF
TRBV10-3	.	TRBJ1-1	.	TGTGCCATCAACCCGGGGGGCGTTGCTGAAGCTTTCTTT	CAINPGGVAEAFF
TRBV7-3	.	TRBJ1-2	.	TGTGCCAGCAGCCGTCAGGGCAACTATGGCTACACCTTC	CASSRQGNYGYTF
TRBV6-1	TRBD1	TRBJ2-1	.	TGTGCCAGCAGTGAATTTCTTGGGGACAGAGTAAGGTTCTTC	CASSEFLGDRVRFF
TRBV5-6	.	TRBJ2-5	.	TGTGCCACTGGAGTAAGGGGCTTTAGAGAGACCCAGTACTTC	CATGVRGFRETQYF
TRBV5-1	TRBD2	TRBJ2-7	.	TGCGCCAGCAGCTTGGACCCAACGGGAGGCGAGCAGTACTTC	CASSLDPTGGEQYF
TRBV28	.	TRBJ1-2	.	TGTGCCAGCAGTATCGGAGGGTTCTACGGCTACACCTTC	CASSIGGFYGYTF
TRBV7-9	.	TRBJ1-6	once	TGTGCCAGCAGCGAGAGACCAGGGGAGTCACCCCTCCACTTT	CASSERPGESPLHF
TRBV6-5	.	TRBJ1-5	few	TGTGCCAGCAGTAAGTGGAGTAATCAGCCCCAGCATTTT	CASSKWSNQPQHF
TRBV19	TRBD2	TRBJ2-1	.	TGTGCCAGTAGCGGGGGACTAGCGGGGGTCTACAATGAGCAGTTCTTC	CASSGGLAGVYNEQFF
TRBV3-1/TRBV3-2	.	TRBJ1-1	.	TGTGCCAGCAGCCAAGTCGGTACTGAAGCTTTCTTT	CASSQVGTEAFF
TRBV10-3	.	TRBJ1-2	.	TGTGCCATCAGTGGGGGGGACGGAACTTATGGCTACACCTTC	CAISGGDGTYGYTF
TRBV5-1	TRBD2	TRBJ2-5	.	TGCGCCAGCAGCTTGACGACTAGCGGGGTGTACCAAGAGACCCAGTACTTC	CASSLTTSGVYQETQYF
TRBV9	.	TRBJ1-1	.	TGTGCCAGCAGTCCCATGGAGGGAGGGCCCTATGAAGCTTTCTTT	CASSPMEGGPYEAFF
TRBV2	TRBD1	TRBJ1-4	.	TGTGCCAGCAGCGTGGGACAGCATGGTGAAAAACTGTTTTTT	CASSVGQHGEKLFF
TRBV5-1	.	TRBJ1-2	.	TGCGCCAGCAGCTTGGCCAGAACAGGGCGTGATGGCTACACCTTC	CASSLARTGRDGYTF
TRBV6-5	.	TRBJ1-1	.	TGTGCCAGCACAAGACAGTGGGTAACTGAAGCTTTCTTT	CASTRQWVTEAFF
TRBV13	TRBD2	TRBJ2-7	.	TGTGCCAGCAGCCCGCCGACTAGCGGGGCTACCTACGAGCAGTACTTC	CASSPPTSGATYEQYF
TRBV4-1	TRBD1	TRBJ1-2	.	TGCGCCAGCAGCCAAGATCCGGGACAGGGTAACTATGGCTACACCTTC	CASSQDPGQGNYGYTF
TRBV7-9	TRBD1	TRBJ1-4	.	TGTGCCAGCAGAGATATGACAGGGGGTGCTAATGAAAAACTGTTTTTT	CASRDMTGGANEKLFF
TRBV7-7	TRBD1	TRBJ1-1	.	TGTGCCAGCAGCCCCGTTGGACAGGGGACCCCTGAAGCTTTCTTT	CASSPVGQGTPEAFF
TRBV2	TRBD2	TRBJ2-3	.	TGTGCCAGCAGTGTAGTTAGCGGGGGGGCCGGCGATACGCAGTATTTT	CASSVVSGGAGDTQYF
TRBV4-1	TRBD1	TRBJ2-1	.	TGCGCCAGCAGCCAAGATAGCAGCCAGGGGGTGCGCAATGAGCAGTTCTTC	CASSQDSSQGVRNEQFF
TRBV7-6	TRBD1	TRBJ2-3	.	TGTGCCAGCAGCCGGAGACAGGGAGGCACAGATACGCAGTATTTT	CASSRRQGGTDTQYF
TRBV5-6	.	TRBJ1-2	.	TGTGCCAGCAGGCGGACAGAAGGGGATGGCTACACCTTC	CASRRTEGDGYTF
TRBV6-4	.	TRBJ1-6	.	TGTGCCAGCAGTGACAAAGGACGGGGATCACCCCTCCACTTT	CASSDKGRGSPLHF
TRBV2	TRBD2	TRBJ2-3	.	TGTGCCAGCACTCGCGGAAGGGGAGGGACGCGGCCAGATACGCAGTATTTT	CASTRGRGGTRPDTQYF
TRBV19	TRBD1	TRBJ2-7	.	TGTGCCAGTAGTTACCGACAGGGGTTAGTAGGCGAGCAGTACTTC	CASSYRQGLVGEQYF
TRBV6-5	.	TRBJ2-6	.	TGTGCCAGCAGGGAGGGGGGGAGGCCTAGCGTCCTGACTTTC	CASREGGRPSVLTF
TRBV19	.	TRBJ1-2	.	TGTGCCACCTCGGCCGGTCGGGGGGCGACTAACTATGGCTACACCTTC	CATSAGRGATNYGYTF